Sequencing of this T cell receptor (beta chain) was carried out in a study of T cell responses to AZD1222 COVID-19 vaccine. Only in-frame clones appear in the TCRdb table, and some are missing; sequencing was by immunoSEQ multiplex PCR. The sample contains over 150,000 clones, roughly nine tenths of which appear only once. For this clone: The target antigen is unknown.

With 1 base removed from V and 4 bases from J, the gap between germline ends came to 10 bases. Germline CDR1 and CDR2: SGHAT and FQNNGV. The CDR3 is 14 residues long. General study points: Targeting of unmutated variant regions was reportedly seen in nearly half of spike-specific TCRs. Mostly white British, mostly female donors; authors suggested clonal diversity may be underestimated.

The rearrangement joins TRBV11-2 to TRBJ1-2; D gene uncertain. This sequence originates from an adult in good health. The sequences come from peripheral blood, collected on day 0 of MenACWY control vaccination. CDR3 residues: CASSLVVSAYGYTF. The CDR3, as DNA: TGTGCCAGCAGCTTAGTGGTTAGTGCCTATGGCTACACCTTC.